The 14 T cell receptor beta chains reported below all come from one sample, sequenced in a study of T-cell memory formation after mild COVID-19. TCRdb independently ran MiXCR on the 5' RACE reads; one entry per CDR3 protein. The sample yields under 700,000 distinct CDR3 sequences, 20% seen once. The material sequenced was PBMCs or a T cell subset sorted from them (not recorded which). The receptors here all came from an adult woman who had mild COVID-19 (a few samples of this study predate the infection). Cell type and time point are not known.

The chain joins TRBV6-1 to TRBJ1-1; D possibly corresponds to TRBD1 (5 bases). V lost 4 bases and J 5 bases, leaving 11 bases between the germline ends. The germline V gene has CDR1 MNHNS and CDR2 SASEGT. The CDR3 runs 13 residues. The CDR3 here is CASSAGRLTEAFF. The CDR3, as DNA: TGTGCCAGCAGTGCGGGACGGCTTACTGAAGCTTTCTTT.

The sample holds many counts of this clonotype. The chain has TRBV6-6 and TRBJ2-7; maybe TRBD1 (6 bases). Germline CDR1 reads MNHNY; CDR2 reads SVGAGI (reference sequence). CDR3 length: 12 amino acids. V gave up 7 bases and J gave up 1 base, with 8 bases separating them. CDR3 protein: CASKRGSYEQYF. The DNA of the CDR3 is TGTGCCAGCAAGAGGGGGTCCTACGAGCAGTACTTC.

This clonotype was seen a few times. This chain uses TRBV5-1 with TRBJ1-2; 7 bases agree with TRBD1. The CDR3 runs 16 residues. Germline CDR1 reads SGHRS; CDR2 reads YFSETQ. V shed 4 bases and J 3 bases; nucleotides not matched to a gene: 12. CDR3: CASSPLGAGGDYGYTF. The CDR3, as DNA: TGCGCCAGCAGCCCACTGGGGGCAGGGGGAGACTATGGCTACACCTTC.

CDR3 amino acids: CASRPSGSTTGELFF. The DNA for the CDR3 is TGTGCCAGCAGACCAAGCGGTAGCACAACCGGGGAGCTGTTTTTT. J is TRBJ2-2 and V is TRBV6-6; D might be TRBD2 (5 bases). This CDR3 is 15 amino acids long. The V and J ends lost 6 bases and 5 bases respectively, with 16 bases between them. CDR1 is MNHNY, CDR2 SVGAGI, per germline (reference sequence).

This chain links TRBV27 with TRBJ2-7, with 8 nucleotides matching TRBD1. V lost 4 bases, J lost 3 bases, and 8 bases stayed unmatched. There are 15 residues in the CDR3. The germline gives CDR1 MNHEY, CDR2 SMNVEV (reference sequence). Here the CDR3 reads CASSSQDRVVYEQYF. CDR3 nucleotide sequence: TGTGCCAGCAGTTCCCAGGACAGGGTCGTCTACGAGCAGTACTTC.

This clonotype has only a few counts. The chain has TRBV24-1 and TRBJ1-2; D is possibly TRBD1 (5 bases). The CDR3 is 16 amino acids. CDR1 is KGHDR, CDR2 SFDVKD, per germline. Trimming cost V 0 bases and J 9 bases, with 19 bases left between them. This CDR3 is CATSDLKAGDGGRYTF. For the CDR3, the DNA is TGTGCCACCAGTGATTTGAAGGCGGGGGACGGAGGGCGCTACACCTTC.

CDR3 DNA: TGCGCCAGCAGCCAAGACAGGGGAGCCAAAAACATTCAGTACTTC. Translating it yields CASSQDRGAKNIQYF. The chain carries TRBV4-3 and TRBJ2-4, with TRBD1 as a possible D gene (6 bases). Trimming removed 0 bases at V and 0 bases at J, with 6 bases between. The CDR3 is 15 residues long. Germline CDR1 reads LGHNA; CDR2 reads YSLEER.

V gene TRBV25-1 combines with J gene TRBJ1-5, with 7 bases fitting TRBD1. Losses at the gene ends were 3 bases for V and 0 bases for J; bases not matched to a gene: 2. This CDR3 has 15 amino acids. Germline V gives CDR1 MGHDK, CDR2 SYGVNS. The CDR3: CASSETGNSNQPQHF. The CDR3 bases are TGTGCCAGCAGTGAGACAGGGAATAGCAATCAGCCCCAGCATTTT.

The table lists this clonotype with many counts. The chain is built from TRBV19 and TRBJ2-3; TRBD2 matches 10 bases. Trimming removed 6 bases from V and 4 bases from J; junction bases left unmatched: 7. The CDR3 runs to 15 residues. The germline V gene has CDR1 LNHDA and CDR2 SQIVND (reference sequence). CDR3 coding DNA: TGTGCCAGTAGAGCGGCTAGCGGGAGAGCAGATACGCAGTATTTT. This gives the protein CASRAASGRADTQYF. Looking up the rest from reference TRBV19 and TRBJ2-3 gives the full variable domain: DGGITQSPKYLFRKEGQNVTLSCEQNLNHDAMYWYRQDPGQGLRLIYYSQIVNDFQKGDIAEGYSVSREKKESFPLTVTSAQKNPTAFYLCASRAASGRADTQYFGPGTRLTVL.

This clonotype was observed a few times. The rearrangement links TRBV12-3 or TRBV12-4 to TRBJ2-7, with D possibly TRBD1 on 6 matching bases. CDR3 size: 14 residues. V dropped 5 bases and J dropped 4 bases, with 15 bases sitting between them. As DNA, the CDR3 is TGTGCCAGCAGTCCCGGGGACATCTGGTACGAGCAGTACTTC. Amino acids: CASSPGDIWYEQYF.

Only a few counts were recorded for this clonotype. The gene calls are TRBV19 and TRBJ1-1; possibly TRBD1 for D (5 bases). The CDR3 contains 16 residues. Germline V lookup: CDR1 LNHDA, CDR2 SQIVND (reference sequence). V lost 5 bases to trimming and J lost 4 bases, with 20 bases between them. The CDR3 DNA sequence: TGTGCCAGTAGTCCATCATCCGGGACGCGGGGCACTGAAGCTTTCTTT. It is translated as CASSPSSGTRGTEAFF.

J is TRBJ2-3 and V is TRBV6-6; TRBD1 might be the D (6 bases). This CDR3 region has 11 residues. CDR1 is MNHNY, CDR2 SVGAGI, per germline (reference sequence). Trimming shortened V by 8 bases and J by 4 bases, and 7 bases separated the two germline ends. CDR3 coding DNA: TGTGCCAGCGGGGGCCCAGATACGCAGTATTTT. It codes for CASGGPDTQYF.

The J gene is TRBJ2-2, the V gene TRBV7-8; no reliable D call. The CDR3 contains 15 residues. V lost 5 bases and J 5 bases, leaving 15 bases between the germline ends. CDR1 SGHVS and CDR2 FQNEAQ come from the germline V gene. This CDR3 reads CASSPLVEGTGELFF. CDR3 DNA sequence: TGTGCCAGCAGCCCGCTAGTTGAAGGGACCGGGGAGCTGTTTTTT.

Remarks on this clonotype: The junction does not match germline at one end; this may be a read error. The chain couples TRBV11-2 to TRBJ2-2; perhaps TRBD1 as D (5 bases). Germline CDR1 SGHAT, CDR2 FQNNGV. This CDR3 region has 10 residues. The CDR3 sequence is CASSSMGQLF. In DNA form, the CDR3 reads TGTGCCAGCAGCTCAATGGGGCAACTTTTT.